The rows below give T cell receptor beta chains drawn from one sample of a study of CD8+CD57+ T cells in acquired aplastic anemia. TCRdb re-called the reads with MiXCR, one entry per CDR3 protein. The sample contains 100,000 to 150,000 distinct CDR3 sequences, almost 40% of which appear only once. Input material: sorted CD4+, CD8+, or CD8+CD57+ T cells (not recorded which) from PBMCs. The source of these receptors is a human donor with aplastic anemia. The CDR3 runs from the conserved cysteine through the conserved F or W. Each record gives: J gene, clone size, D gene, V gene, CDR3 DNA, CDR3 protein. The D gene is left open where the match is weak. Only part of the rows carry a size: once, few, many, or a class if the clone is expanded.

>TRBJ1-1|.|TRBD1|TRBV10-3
TGTGCCACCATCCGGACAGGGGGCTATGAAGCTTTCTTT
CATIRTGGYEAFF
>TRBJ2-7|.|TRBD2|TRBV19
TGTGCCAGTAGTTCTCTAGCGGACTCGTCCTACGAGCAGTACTTC
CASSSLADSSYEQYF
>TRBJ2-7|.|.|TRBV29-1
TGCAGCGCCCAAGCCCGCAGGGACTACGAGCAGTACTTC
CSAQARRDYEQYF
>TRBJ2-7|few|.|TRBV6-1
TGTGCCAGCGGAGGGACAGCCTTTTCCTACGAGCAGTACTTC
CASGGTAFSYEQYF
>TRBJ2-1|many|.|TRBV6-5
TGTGCCAGCAGTTTCCCACGGGGGAATGAGCAGTTCTTC
CASSFPRGNEQFF
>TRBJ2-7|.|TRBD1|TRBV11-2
TGTGCCAGCAGCCTAACCCCAGGGGGCAGGAACTACGAGCAGCACTTC
CASSLTPGGRNYEQHF
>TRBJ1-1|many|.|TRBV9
TGTGCCAGCAGCCATGGGGGGTACACTGAAGCTTTCTTT
CASSHGGYTEAFF
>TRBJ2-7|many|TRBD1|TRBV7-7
TGTGCTAGCAGCTTAGCCGAGAGACAGGGGAAGAAAATTGTATACGAGCAGTACTTC
CASSLAERQGKKIVYEQYF
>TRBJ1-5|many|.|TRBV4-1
TGCGCCAGCAGCCAAAAGGGAGATTTTCAGCCCCAGCATTTT
CASSQKGDFQPQHF
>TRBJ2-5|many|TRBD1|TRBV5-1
TGCGCCAGCAGCTTGACAGGGGATGGGGAGACCCAGTACTTC
CASSLTGDGETQYF
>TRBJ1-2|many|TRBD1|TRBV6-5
TGTGCCAGCAGTTTTACAGGGGTTTGGGGCTACACCTTC
CASSFTGVWGYTF
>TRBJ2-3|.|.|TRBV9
TGTGCCAGCCGGGGCCTCAGCACAGATACGCAGTATTTT
CASRGLSTDTQYF
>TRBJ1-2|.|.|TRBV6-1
TGTGCCAGCAGTGAAGCCCGGACGGATGGCTACACCTTC
CASSEARTDGYTF
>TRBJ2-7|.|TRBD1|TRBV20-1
TGCAGTGCTAGTGGCGGACAGGCCTACGAGCAGTACTTC
CSASGGQAYEQYF
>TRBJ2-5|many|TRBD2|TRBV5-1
TGCGCCAGCAGCTTGGAGGGCGGGGGGGCCGGAGAGACCCAGTACTTC
CASSLEGGGAGETQYF
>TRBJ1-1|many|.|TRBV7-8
TGTGCCAGCAGCCACGCACGGGACGAGAAGAACACTGAAGCTTTCTTT
CASSHARDEKNTEAFF
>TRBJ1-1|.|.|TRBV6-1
TGTGCCAGCAGTGTCACGGGGTGGACTGAAGCTTTCTTT
CASSVTGWTEAFF
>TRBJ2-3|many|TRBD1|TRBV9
TGTGCCAGCAGCTCAGAGGGGGCGGTTGCAGATACGCAGTATTTT
CASSSEGAVADTQYF
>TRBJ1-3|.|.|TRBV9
TGTGCCAGCAGCGTAGGATCGGGTTCTGGAAACACCATATATTTT
CASSVGSGSGNTIYF
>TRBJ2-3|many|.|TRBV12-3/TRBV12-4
TGTGCCAGCAGTCCTGACCCGACAGGGAGGAGCACAGATACGCAGTATTTT
CASSPDPTGRSTDTQYF
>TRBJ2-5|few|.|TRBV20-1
TGCAGTGCTAGAAACGGCAGGGATCAAGAGACCCAGTACTTC
CSARNGRDQETQYF
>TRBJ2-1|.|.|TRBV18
TGTGCCAGCTCTCCCGGACTTTTCAATGAGCAGTTCTTC
CASSPGLFNEQFF
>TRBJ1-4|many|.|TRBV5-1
TGCGCCAGCAGTTCCCTACAGGGTGATGGGGAAAAACTGTTTTTT
CASSSLQGDGEKLFF
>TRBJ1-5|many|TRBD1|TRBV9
TGTGCCAGCAGCGCGACAGGGAATAGCAATCAGCCCCAGCATTTT
CASSATGNSNQPQHF
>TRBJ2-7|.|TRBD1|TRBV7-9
TGTGCCAGCAGCTCCCGGGACAGGGCCTACGAGCAGTACTTC
CASSSRDRAYEQYF
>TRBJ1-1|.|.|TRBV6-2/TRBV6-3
TGTGCCAGCAGTTACGGTTGGGAAATGGACACTGAAGCTTTCTTT
CASSYGWEMDTEAFF
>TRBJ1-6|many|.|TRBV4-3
TGCGCCAGCAGCCAAGATGCCAGGGGTAATTCACCCCTCCACTTT
CASSQDARGNSPLHF
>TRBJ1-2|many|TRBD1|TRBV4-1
TGCGCCAGCAGCCAATGGGGGGACAGTGGGGTTGGCTACACCTTC
CASSQWGDSGVGYTF
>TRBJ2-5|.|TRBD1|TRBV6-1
TGTGCCAGCAGTATCGGGACAGGGGGGGAGACCCAGTACTTC
CASSIGTGGETQYF
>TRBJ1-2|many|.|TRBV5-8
TGTGCCAGCAGCTTGCAGGGGCCGGACTATGGCTACACCTTC
CASSLQGPDYGYTF
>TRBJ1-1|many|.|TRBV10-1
TGCGCCAGCAGTGAGGTTAGGGGAGGATTCACTGAAGCTTTCTTT
CASSEVRGGFTEAFF
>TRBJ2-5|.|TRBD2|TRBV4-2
TGTGCCAGCAACCAAGATTTGGCTAGCGGAGAGACCCAGTACTTC
CASNQDLASGETQYF
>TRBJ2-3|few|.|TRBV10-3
TGTGCCAGCAGCTTACGCCGGAAGCCTATATCCACAGATACGCAGTATTTT
CASSLRRKPISTDTQYF
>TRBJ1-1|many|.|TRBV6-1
TGTGCCAGCAGTGAAGTTGGGAACACTGAAGCTTTCTTT
CASSEVGNTEAFF
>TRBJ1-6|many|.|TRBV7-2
TGTGCCAGCAGCTTATTGGGGGGGCTTAGTTCACCCCTCCACTTT
CASSLLGGLSSPLHF
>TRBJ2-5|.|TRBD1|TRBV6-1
TGTGCCAGCAGTTACACCGGGACAGCCAAAGAGACCCAGTACTTC
CASSYTGTAKETQYF
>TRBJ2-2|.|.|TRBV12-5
TGTGCTAGTGGCCTGGACTTCCCGAACACCGGGGAGCTGTTTTTT
CASGLDFPNTGELFF
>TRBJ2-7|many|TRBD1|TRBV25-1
TGTGCCAGCAGTCCACATGGACAGGGCAACGACGAGCAGTACTTC
CASSPHGQGNDEQYF
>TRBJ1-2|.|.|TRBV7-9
TGTGCCAGCAGCTTAGTGGGGTCGGGGAATGGCTACACCTTC
CASSLVGSGNGYTF
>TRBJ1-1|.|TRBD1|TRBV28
TGTGCCAGCAGTTTATTCCAGGGGGACACTGAAGCTTTCTTT
CASSLFQGDTEAFF
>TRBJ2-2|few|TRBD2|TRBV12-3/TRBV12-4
TGTGCCAGCAGCAAAGCGGGGGGTAACACCGGGGAGCTGTTTTTT
CASSKAGGNTGELFF
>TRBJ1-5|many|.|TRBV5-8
TGTGCCAGCAGCTTGGGGGTAGAGATGCCCCAGCATTTT
CASSLGVEMPQHF
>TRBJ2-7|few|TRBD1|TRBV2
TGTGCCAGCAGTCCTCCCGGACAGGGGTTCTCCTACGAGCAGTACTTC
CASSPPGQGFSYEQYF
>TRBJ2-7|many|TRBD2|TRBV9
TGTGCCAGCAGCGCTAGCGGGGGGAACTACGAGCAGTACTTC
CASSASGGNYEQYF
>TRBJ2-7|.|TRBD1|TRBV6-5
TGTGCCAGCAGTTACGGGACAGGGACCTACGAGCAGTACTTC
CASSYGTGTYEQYF
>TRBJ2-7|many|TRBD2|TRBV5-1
TGCGCCAGCAGCGCCGGGGGGACGGACCCCTACGAGCAGTACTTC
CASSAGGTDPYEQYF
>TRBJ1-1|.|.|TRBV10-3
TGTGCCATCAGTGCCATTCAACAGGGAAGGGACACTGAAGCTTTCTTT
CAISAIQQGRDTEAFF
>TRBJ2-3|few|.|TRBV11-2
TGTGCCAGCAGCCCCCTGGGGGCAGCCAGCACAGATACGCAGTATTTT
CASSPLGAASTDTQYF
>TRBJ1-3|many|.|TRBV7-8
TGTGCCAGCAGCGCGGACAGCTCTGGAAACACCATATATTTT
CASSADSSGNTIYF
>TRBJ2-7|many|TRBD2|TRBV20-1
TGCAGTGCTGGACTCACCGGGACTAGCTCCTACGAGCAGTACTTC
CSAGLTGTSSYEQYF
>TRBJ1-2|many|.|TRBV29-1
TGCAGCGTTGATGTAGGCTACACCTTC
CSVDVGYTF
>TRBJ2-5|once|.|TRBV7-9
TGTGCCAGCAGATCCGGGACTTATGAGACCCAGTACTTC
CASRSGTYETQYF
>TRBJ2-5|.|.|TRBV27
TGTGCCAGCAGTTCGGGGAGGCGAGAGACCCAGTACTTC
CASSSGRRETQYF
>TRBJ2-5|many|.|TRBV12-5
TGTGCTAGTGGTCGTGACCCGCAAGAGACCCAGTACTTC
CASGRDPQETQYF
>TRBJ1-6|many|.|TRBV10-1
TGCGCCAGCAGTGAGTCCAAACGTTCACCCCTCCACTTT
CASSESKRSPLHF